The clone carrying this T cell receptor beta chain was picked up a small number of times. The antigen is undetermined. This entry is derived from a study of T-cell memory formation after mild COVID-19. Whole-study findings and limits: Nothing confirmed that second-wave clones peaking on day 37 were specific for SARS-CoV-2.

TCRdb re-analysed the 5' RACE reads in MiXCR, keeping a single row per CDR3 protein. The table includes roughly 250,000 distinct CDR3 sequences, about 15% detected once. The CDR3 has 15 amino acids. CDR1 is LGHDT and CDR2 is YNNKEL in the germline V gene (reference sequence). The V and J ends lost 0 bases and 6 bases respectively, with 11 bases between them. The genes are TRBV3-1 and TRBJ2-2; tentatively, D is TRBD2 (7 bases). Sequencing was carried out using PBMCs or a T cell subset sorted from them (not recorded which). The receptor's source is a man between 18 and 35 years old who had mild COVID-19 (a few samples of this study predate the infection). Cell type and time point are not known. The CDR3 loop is CASSQDGGGSGELFF. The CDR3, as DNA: TGTGCCAGCAGCCAAGATGGCGGGGGCTCCGGGGAGCTGTTTTTT.